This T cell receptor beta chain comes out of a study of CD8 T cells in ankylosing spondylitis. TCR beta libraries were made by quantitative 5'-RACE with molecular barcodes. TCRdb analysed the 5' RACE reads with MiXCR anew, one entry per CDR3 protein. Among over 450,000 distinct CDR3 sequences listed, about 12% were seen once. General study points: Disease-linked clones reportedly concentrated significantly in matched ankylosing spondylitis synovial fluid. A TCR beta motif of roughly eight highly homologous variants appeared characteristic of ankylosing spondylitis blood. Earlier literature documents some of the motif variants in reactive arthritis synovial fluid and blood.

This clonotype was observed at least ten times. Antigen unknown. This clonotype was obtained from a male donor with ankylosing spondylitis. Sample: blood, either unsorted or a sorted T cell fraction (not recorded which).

The CDR3 DNA follows: TGCAGTGCCCTTACTAGCGTGACCTACAATGAGCAGTTCTTC. Its translation: CSALTSVTYNEQFF. The rearrangement joins TRBV20-1 to TRBJ2-1; 7 positions agree with TRBD2. The CDR3 is 14 residues long. Germline V CDR1 and CDR2: DFQATT, SNEGSKA (reference sequence). V dropped 6 bases and J dropped 2; count of bases not matched to a gene: 7.